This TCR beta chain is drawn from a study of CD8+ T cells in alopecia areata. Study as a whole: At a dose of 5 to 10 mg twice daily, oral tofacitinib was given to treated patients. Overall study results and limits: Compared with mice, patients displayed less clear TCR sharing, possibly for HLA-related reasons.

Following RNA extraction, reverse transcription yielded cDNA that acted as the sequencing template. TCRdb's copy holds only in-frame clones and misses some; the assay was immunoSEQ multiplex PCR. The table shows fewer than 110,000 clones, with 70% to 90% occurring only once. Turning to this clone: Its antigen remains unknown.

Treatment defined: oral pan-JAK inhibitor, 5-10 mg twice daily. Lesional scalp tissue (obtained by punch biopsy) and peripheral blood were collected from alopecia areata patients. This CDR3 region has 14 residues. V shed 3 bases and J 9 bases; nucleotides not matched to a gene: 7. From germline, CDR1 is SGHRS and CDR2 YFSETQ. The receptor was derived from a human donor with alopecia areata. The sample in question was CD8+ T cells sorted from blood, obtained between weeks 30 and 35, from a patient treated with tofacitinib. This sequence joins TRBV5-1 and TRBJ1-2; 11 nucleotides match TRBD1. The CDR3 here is CASSSEDRGRSYTF. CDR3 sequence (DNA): TGCGCCAGCAGCTCCGAGGACAGGGGGCGTAGCTACACCTTC.